The 2 T cell receptor beta chains below were found in one sample sequenced in a study of blood T cell repertoires in COVID-19. The data were produced by immunoSEQ multiplex PCR, yet TCRdb's version contains in-frame clones alone and is incomplete. The sample has about 250,000 clones, roughly 80% seen once; the top ten hold 7.5% to 10%. Material: peripheral blood. Source of these receptors: an elderly man with acute or convalescent COVID-19.

This chain joins TRBV13 and TRBJ2-7; possible D gene TRBD2, 6 bases. There are 14 residues in the CDR3. Germline lookup yields CDR1 PRHDT and CDR2 FYEKMQ (reference sequence). The V gene lost 4 bases and the J gene lost 0 bases, with 10 bases spanning the gap. CDR3: CASSSGTFSYEQYF. The CDR3 region has the DNA TGTGCCAGCAGCTCTGGGACTTTCTCCTACGAGCAGTACTTC. Looking up the rest from reference TRBV13 and TRBJ2-7 gives the full variable domain: AAGVIQSPRHLIKEKRETATLKCYPIPRHDTVYWYQQGPGQDPQFLISFYEKMQSDKGSIPDRFSAQQFSDYHSELNMSSLELGDSALYFCASSSGTFSYEQYFGPGTRLTVT.

This chain connects TRBV28 to TRBJ1-2; 12 bases are a match to TRBD1. Unmatched junction bases numbered 11, after V lost 6 bases and J lost 6 bases. This CDR3 is built from 16 residues. CDR1 and CDR2 from the germline V gene are MDHEN and SYDVKM. Written as DNA, the CDR3 is TGTGCCAGCAGCCCGGGACAGGGGGCGCTTCGGCATGGCTACACCTTC. Protein: CASSPGQGALRHGYTF.